Below, 9 T cell receptor beta chains from the same sample are listed, as sequenced in a study of graft-versus-host responses after intestinal transplantation (dated by TCRdb to the early 2020s). The library was prepared using the immunoSEQ multiplex PCR assay. Not all clones reach the TCRdb copy of this immuneACCESS table, which keeps in-frame sequences only. Checked studies attribute under half of the gap to unresolved V genes and leave the rest unexplained. This sample gives about 29,000 clones in total; 85% to 95% of them show up just once. The ten largest clones represent roughly 0.72% of the sample. Source: PBMCs, taken approximately 66 days after intestinal transplant. The receptors come from a human patient who received an intestinal transplant, so some T cells may come from the graft donor.

The chain's CDR3 is CASSYGQGYEQYF. CDR3 nucleotide sequence: TGTGCCAGCAGCTACGGACAGGGCTACGAGCAGTACTTC. The J gene is TRBJ2-7, the V gene TRBV13, with 8 bases that match TRBD1. The CDR3 runs 13 residues. Looked up from germline, CDR1 is PRHDT and CDR2 is FYEKMQ (reference sequence). The J segment lost 3 bases and the V segment lost 4 bases, leaving 2 bases of the junction unmatched.

J is TRBJ2-7 and V is TRBV5-8; the match to TRBD1 covers 7 bases. The CDR3 covers 14 residues. The junction had 5 bases not matched to a gene; V was cut back by 3 bases and J by 2 bases. CDR1 SGHTS and CDR2 YDEGEE come from the germline V gene. CDR3 region: CASSSWDRTYEQYF. CDR3 nucleotide sequence: TGTGCCAGCAGCTCCTGGGACAGAACCTACGAGCAGTACTTC.

This clone was seen just once. The rearrangement joins TRBV4-1 to TRBJ1-2; tentatively, D is TRBD1 (5 bases). Germline V gene sequence: CDR1 MGHRA, CDR2 YSYEKL. Trimming left V 1 base short and J 0 bases short, with 15 bases between. The CDR3 loop spans 17 amino acids. As DNA, the CDR3 is TGCGCCAGCAGCCAAGGGAGGGGCCCCTTCACTAACTATGGCTACACCTTC. Its protein product is CASSQGRGPFTNYGYTF.

The gene calls are TRBV30 and TRBJ1-1, with 9 bases matching TRBD1. V lost 6 bases, J lost 13 bases, and 6 bases stayed unmatched. There are 10 residues in the CDR3. Looked up from germline, CDR1 is GTSNPN and CDR2 is SVGIG (reference sequence). CDR3 DNA sequence: TGTGCCTGTCCGGGACAGGGAGGTTTCTTT. This codes for CACPGQGGFF.

This chain connects TRBV6-5 to TRBJ1-2; D unclear. The ends were cut back, 0 bases at V and 6 bases at J, with 14 bases in the middle. The CDR3 consists of 15 residues. Per the germline V gene, CDR1 is MNHEY and CDR2 is SVGAGI. CDR3 protein: CASSYSVTVRNGYTF. CDR3 in DNA: TGTGCCAGCAGTTACTCGGTCACGGTCCGAAATGGCTACACCTTC.

The rearrangement uses TRBV5-6 and TRBJ2-7; D perhaps matches TRBD1 (6 bases). This CDR3 spans 16 amino acids. Trimming removed 2 bases at V and 1 base at J, with 16 bases between. Germline V gene data show CDR1 as SGHDT and CDR2 as YYEEEE. The CDR3 DNA reads TGTGCCAGCAGCTTTCTCCCTCAGGGGTTTTCCTACGAGCAGTACTTC. As protein: CASSFLPQGFSYEQYF.

This clone was found once. This chain uses TRBV6-1 with TRBJ2-1; 8 bases are shared with TRBD2. The V and J ends lost 7 bases and 4 bases, in that order; junction bases with no gene match: 9. Germline values: CDR1 MNHNS, CDR2 SASEGT. CDR3 length equals 15 residues. The CDR3 here is CASTPLAGLYNEQFF. CDR3 sequence (DNA): TGTGCCAGCACTCCTTTAGCGGGATTATACAATGAGCAGTTCTTC.

The V gene is TRBV5-6, the J gene TRBJ2-1; no clear D. The length of the CDR3 is 13 residues. The germline V gene encodes CDR1 SGHDT and CDR2 YYEEEE. With 0 bases removed from V and 2 bases from J, the gap between germline ends came to 3 bases. The CDR3 sequence is CASSLGPYNEQFF. The CDR3 DNA reads as TGTGCCAGCAGCTTGGGACCCTACAATGAGCAGTTCTTC.

The chain uses TRBV4-1 and TRBJ2-7; the D gene is possibly TRBD2 (6 bases). The CDR3 sequence is 18 residues long. The V gene lost 3 bases and the J gene lost 2 bases, with 23 bases spanning the gap. Germline CDR1 and CDR2: MGHRA and YSYEKL. The CDR3 bases are TGCGCCAGCAGCCAGTCCAGGTGGGGGGACCTCGTACCCTACGAGCAGTACTTC. It specifies CASSQSRWGDLVPYEQYF.